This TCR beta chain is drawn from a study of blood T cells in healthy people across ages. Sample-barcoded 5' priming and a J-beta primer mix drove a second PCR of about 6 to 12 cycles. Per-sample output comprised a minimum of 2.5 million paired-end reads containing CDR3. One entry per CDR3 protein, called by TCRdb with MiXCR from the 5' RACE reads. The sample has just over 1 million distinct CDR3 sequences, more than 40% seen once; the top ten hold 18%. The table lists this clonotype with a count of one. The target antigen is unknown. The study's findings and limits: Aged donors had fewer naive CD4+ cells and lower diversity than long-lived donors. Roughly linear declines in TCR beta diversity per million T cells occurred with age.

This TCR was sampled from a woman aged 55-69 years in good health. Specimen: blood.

The CDR3 sequence is CAWAAGGTSTDTQYF. In DNA, the CDR3 is TGTGCCTGGGCTGCAGGCGGGACCAGCACAGATACGCAGTATTTT. The chain employs TRBV30 and TRBJ2-3, with D tentatively TRBD2 (6 bases). V was shortened by 5 bases and J by 0 bases, with 15 bases between the two germline ends. Germline V gene data show CDR1 as GTSNPN and CDR2 as SVGIG (reference sequence). The CDR3 has 15 amino acids. The whole variable domain, filled in from reference TRBV30 and TRBJ2-3, reads SQTIHQWPATLVQPVGSPLSLECTVEGTSNPNLYWYRQAAGRGLQLLFYSVGIGQISSEVPQNLSASRPQDRQFILSSKKLLLSDSGFYLCAWAAGGTSTDTQYFGPGTRLTVL.